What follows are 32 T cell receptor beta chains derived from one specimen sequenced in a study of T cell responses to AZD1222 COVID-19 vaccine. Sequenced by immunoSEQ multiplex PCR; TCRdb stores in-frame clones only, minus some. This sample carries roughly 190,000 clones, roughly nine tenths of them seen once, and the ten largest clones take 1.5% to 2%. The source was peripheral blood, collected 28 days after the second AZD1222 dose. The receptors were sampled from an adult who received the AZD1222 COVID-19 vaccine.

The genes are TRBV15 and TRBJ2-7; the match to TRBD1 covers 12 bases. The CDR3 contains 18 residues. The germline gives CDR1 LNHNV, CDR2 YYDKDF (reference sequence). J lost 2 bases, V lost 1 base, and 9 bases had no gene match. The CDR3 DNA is TGTGCCACCAGCAGAGGCCGGGACAGGGGGCCACTAGCCTACGAGCAGTACTTC. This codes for CATSRGRDRGPLAYEQYF.

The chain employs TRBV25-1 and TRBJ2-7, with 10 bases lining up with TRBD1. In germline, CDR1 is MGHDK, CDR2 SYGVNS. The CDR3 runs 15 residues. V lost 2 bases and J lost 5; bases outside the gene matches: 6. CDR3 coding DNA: TGTGCCAGCAGTGAAAAGGGACAGGGGTTCCACGAGCAGTACTTC. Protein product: CASSEKGQGFHEQYF.

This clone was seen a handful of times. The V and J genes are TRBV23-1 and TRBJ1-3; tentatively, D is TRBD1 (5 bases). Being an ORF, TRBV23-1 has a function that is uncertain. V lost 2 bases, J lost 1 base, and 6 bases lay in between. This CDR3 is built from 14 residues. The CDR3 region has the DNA TGCGCCAGCAGTCAACGGGGGTCTGGAAACACCATATATTTT. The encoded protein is CASSQRGSGNTIYF.

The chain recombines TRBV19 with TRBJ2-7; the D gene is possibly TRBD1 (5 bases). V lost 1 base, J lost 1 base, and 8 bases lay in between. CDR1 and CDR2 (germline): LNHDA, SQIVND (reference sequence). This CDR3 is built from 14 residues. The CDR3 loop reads CASSIGTRSYEQYF. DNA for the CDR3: TGTGCCAGTAGTATAGGGACACGATCCTACGAGCAGTACTTC.

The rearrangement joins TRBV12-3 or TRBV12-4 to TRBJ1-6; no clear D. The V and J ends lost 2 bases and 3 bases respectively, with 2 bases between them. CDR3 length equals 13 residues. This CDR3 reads CASSLLYNSPLHF. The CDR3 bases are TGTGCCAGCAGTTTACTCTATAATTCACCCCTCCACTTT.

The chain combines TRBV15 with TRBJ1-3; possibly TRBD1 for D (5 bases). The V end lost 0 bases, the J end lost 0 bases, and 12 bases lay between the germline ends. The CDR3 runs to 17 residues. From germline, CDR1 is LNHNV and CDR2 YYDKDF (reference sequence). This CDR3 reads CATSRDRLGGSGNTIYF. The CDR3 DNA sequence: TGTGCCACCAGCAGAGATCGCCTCGGGGGCTCTGGAAACACCATATATTTT.

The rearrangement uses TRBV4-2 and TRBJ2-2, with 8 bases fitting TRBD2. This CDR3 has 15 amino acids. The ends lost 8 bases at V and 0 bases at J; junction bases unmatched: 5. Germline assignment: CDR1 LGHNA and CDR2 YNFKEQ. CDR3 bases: TGTGCCAGCGGAGCGGGGGCCGCGAACACCGGGGAGCTGTTTTTT. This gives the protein CASGAGAANTGELFF.

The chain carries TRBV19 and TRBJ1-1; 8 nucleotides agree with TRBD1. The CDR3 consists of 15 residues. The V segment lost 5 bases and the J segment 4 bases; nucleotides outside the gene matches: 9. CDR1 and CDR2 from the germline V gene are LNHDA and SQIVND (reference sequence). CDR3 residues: CASSVQPGGVTEAFF. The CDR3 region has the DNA TGTGCCAGTAGTGTTCAGCCAGGGGGCGTCACTGAAGCTTTCTTT. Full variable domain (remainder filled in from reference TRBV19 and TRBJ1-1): DGGITQSPKYLFRKEGQNVTLSCEQNLNHDAMYWYRQDPGQGLRLIYYSQIVNDFQKGDIAEGYSVSREKKESFPLTVTSAQKNPTAFYLCASSVQPGGVTEAFFGQGTRLTVV.

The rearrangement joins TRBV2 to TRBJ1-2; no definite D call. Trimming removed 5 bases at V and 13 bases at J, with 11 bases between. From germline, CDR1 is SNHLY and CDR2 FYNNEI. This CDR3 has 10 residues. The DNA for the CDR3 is TGTGCCAGCAGTCTCAGAGTAGGCACCTTC. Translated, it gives CASSLRVGTF.

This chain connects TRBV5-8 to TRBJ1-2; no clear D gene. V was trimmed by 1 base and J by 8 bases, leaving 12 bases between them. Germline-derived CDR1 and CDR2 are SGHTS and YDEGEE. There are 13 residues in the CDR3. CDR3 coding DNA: TGTGCCAGCAGCTTGTATTCCAATTCCGGCTACACCTTC. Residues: CASSLYSNSGYTF.

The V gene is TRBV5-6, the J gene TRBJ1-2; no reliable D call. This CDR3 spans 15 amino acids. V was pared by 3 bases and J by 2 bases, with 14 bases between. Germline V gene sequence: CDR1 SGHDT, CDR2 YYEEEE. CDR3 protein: CASSSKTDGNYGYTF. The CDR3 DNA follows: TGTGCCAGCAGCTCCAAAACCGACGGGAACTATGGCTACACCTTC. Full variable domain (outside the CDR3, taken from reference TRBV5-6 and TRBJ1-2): DAGVTQSPTHLIKTRGQQVTLRCSPKSGHDTVSWYQQALGQGPQFIFQYYEEEERQRGNFPDRFSGHQFPNYSSELNVNALLLGDSALYLCASSSKTDGNYGYTFGSGTRLTVV.

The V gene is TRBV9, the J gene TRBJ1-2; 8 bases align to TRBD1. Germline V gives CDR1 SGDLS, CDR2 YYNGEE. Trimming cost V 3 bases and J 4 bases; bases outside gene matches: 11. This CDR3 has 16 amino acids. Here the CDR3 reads CASSGMTGARGYGYTF. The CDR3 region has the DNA TGTGCCAGCAGCGGCATGACAGGGGCCCGAGGCTATGGCTACACCTTC.

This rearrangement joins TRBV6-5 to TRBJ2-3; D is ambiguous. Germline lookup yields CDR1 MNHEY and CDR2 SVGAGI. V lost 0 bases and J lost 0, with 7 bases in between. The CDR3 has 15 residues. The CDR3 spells CASSYSPASTDTQYF. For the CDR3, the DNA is TGTGCCAGCAGTTACTCTCCAGCTAGCACAGATACGCAGTATTTT.

CDR3 in DNA: TGTGCCAGCAGCTTGACTAGCGGTACGAGCTCCTACGAGCAGTACTTC. Its protein product is CASSLTSGTSSYEQYF. V usage is TRBV7-9 and J usage is TRBJ2-7, with 9 bases that match TRBD2. This CDR3 spans 16 amino acids. Losses at the gene ends were 3 bases for V and 0 bases for J; bases not matched to a gene: 6. Germline loops: CDR1 SEHNR, CDR2 FQNEAQ (reference sequence).

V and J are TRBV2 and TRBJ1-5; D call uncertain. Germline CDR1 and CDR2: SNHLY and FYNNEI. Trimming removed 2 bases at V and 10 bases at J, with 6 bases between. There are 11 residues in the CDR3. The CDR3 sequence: CASSEIGPQHF. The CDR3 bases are TGTGCCAGCAGTGAAATTGGCCCCCAGCATTTT.

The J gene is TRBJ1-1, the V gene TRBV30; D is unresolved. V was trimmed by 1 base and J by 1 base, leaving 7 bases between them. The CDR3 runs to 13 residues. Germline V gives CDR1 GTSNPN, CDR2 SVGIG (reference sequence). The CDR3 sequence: CAWSAQPNTEAFF. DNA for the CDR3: TGTGCCTGGAGTGCCCAGCCGAACACTGAAGCTTTCTTT.

The CDR3: CASSRLAGGTGELFF. DNA of the CDR3: TGTGCCAGCAGTCGTCTAGCCGGTGGGACCGGGGAGCTGTTTTTT. The chain combines TRBV6-6 with TRBJ2-2; D may be TRBD2 (5 bases). With 5 bases removed from V and 5 bases from J, the gap between germline ends came to 15 bases. Germline CDR1 reads MNHNY; CDR2 reads SVGAGI (reference sequence). CDR3 length: 15 amino acids.

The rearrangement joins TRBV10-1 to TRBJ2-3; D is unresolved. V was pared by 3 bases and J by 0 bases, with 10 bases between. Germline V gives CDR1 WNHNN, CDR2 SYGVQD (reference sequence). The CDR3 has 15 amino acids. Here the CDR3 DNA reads TGCGCCAGCAGTGACGACGGAACTAGCACAGATACGCAGTATTTT. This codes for CASSDDGTSTDTQYF.

In DNA, the CDR3 is TGTGCCAGCAGTGAGCTCGGGGACAGGGGTCCCAACGAGCAGTACTTC. Its protein product is CASSELGDRGPNEQYF. The chain employs TRBV5-6 and TRBJ2-7; the match to TRBD1 covers 10 bases. The CDR3 loop spans 16 amino acids. The germline CDR1 and CDR2 sequences are SGHDT and YYEEEE. Unmatched junction bases numbered 13, after V lost 5 bases and J lost 5 bases.

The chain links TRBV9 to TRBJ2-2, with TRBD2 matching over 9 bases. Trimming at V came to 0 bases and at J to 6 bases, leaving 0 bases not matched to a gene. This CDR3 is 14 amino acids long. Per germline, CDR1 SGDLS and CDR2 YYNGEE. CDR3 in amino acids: CASSVGTSAGELFF. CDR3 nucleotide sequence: TGTGCCAGCAGCGTAGGGACTAGCGCCGGGGAGCTGTTTTTT.

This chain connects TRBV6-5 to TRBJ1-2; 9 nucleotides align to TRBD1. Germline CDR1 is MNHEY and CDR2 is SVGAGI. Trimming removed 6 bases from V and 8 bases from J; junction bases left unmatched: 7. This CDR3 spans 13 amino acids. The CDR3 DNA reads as TGTGCCAGCAGCCCCGGGACAGGGAGAGGCTACACCTTC. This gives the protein CASSPGTGRGYTF.

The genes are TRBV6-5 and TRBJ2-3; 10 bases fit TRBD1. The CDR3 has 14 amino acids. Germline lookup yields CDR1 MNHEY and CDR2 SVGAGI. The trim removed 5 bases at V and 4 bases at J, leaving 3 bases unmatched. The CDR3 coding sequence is TGTGCCAGCAGTACGGGACAGGGGCCAGATACGCAGTATTTT. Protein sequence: CASSTGQGPDTQYF.

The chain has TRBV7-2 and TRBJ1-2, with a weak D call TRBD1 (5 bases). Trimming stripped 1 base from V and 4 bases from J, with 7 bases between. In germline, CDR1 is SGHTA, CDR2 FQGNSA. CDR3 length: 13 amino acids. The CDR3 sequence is CASSLDRTYGYTF. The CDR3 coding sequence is TGTGCCAGCAGCTTAGACAGGACCTATGGCTACACCTTC.

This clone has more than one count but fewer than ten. The CDR3 is CASSLTSGSLYEQYF. The CDR3 DNA follows: TGTGCCAGCAGCCTAACTAGCGGGAGCTTGTACGAGCAGTACTTC. The chain couples TRBV2 to TRBJ2-7; 11 bases are a match to TRBD2. From germline, CDR1 is SNHLY and CDR2 FYNNEI. The length of the CDR3 is 15 residues. Trimming at V came to 6 bases and at J to 4 bases, leaving 8 bases not matched to a gene.

The CDR3 nucleotides read TGCGCCAGCAGCCTCATTCCCGGGACAGGGTTAAGTGAGCAGTTCTTC. Amino acids: CASSLIPGTGLSEQFF. The V call is TRBV5-1, the J call TRBJ2-1, with 9 bases fitting TRBD1. The CDR3 length is 16 residues. Looked up from germline, CDR1 is SGHRS and CDR2 is YFSETQ. Trimming at V came to 4 bases and at J to 9 bases, leaving 14 bases not matched to a gene.

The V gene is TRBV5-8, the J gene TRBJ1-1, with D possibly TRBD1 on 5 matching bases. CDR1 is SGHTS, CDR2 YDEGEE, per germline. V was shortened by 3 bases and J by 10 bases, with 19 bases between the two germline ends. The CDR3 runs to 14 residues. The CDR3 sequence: CASSSILYRRVAFF. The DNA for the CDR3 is TGTGCCAGCAGCTCAATTTTGTACAGGCGGGTAGCTTTCTTT.

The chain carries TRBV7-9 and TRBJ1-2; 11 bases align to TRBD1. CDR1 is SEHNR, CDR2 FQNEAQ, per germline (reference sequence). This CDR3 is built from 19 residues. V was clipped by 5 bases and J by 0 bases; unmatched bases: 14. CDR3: CASSPLGGQGVIANYGYTF. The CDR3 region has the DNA TGTGCCAGCAGCCCATTGGGGGGACAGGGGGTCATCGCTAACTATGGCTACACCTTC.

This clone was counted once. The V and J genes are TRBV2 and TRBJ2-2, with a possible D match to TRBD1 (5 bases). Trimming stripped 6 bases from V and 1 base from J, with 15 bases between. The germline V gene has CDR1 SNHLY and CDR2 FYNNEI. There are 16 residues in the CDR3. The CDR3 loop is CASSLMQGLNTGELFF. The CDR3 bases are TGTGCCAGCAGCCTAATGCAGGGATTGAACACCGGGGAGCTGTTTTTT.

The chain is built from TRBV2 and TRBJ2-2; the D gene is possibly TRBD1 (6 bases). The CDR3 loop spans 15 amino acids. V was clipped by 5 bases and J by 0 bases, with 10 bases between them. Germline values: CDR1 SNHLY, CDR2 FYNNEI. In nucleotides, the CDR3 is TGTGCCAGCAGTCGACAGGACCCGAACACCGGGGAGCTGTTTTTT. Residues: CASSRQDPNTGELFF.

The CDR3 is CASSEWGLRGPEHNEQFF. The CDR3 coding sequence is TGTGCCAGCAGTGAATGGGGGTTACGGGGTCCGGAACACAATGAGCAGTTCTTC. This chain joins TRBV25-1 and TRBJ2-1; either TRBD1 or TRBD2 may fit D (5 bases each). Per germline, CDR1 MGHDK and CDR2 SYGVNS. The CDR3 extends over 18 amino acids. Trimming left V 1 base short and J 5 bases short, with 21 bases between.

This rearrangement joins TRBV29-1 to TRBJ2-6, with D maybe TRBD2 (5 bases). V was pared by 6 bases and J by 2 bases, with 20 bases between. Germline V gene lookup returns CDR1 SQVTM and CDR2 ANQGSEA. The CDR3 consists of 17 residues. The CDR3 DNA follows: TGCAGCGTGATCCCGGGAACCCGAGGTACTGGGGCCAACGTCCTGACTTTC. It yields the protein CSVIPGTRGTGANVLTF.

CDR3 coding DNA: TGTGCCACCTACCGACAGGGGGCGGATTGGGTCACTGAAGCTTTCTTT. Protein sequence: CATYRQGADWVTEAFF. The rearrangement joins TRBV19 to TRBJ1-1; 10 nucleotides align to TRBD1. After removal of 10 bases from V and 4 bases from J, the junction contained 15 bases not matched to a gene. This CDR3 is built from 16 residues. CDR1 and CDR2 from the germline V gene are LNHDA and SQIVND (reference sequence).